Below, 18 T cell receptor beta chains from the same sample are listed, as sequenced in a study of blood T cell repertoires in COVID-19 (TCRdb year 2020). The protocol used for the library was the immunoSEQ multiplex PCR assay. TCRdb stores this immuneACCESS table with in-frame sequences only. Part of the clones is absent; in the studies checked, under half of the shortfall reflects unresolved V genes, and no reason is known for the rest. This sample lists around 59,000 clones; approximately 82% were detected once. Around 12% of the sample rests with the top ten. Sequenced material: peripheral blood. These TCRs come from a man older than 75 with acute or convalescent COVID-19.

The chain couples TRBV5-5 to TRBJ2-7; TRBD2 matches at 12 bases. Germline V gives CDR1 SGHKS, CDR2 YYEKEE (reference sequence). The CDR3 consists of 15 residues. Trimming removed 4 bases from V and 2 bases from J; junction bases left unmatched: 4. CDR3 coding DNA: TGTGCCAGCAGCCGGACTAGCGGGGCAACCTACGAGCAGTACTTC. Translating gives CASSRTSGATYEQYF.

The chain links TRBV24-1 to TRBJ2-2, with 11 bases fitting TRBD1. Germline CDR1 is KGHDR and CDR2 is SFDVKD. V gave up 2 bases and J gave up 3 bases; unmatched junction bases: 1. CDR3 length: 16 residues. The CDR3 sequence: CATSDSGQGDTGELFF. The CDR3 DNA reads as TGTGCCACCAGTGATTCGGGACAGGGGGACACCGGGGAGCTGTTTTTT.

The chain uses TRBV5-1 and TRBJ2-5, with 10 bases matching TRBD2. CDR1 is SGHRS and CDR2 is YFSETQ in the germline V gene. After removal of 0 bases from V and 2 bases from J, the junction contained 7 bases not matched to a gene. The CDR3 is 17 amino acids. The CDR3 loop is CASSLGGSGGPQETQYF. The CDR3 region has the DNA TGCGCCAGCAGCTTGGGTGGTAGCGGGGGGCCTCAAGAGACCCAGTACTTC. The whole variable domain, remainder taken from reference TRBV5-1 and TRBJ2-5, is KAGVTQTPRYLIKTRGQQVTLSCSPISGHRSVSWYQQTPGQGLQFLFEYFSETQRNKGNFPGRFSGRQFSNSRSEMNVSTLELGDSALYLCASSLGGSGGPQETQYFGPGTRLLVL.

This clone was seen only a few times. The V and J genes are TRBV5-6 and TRBJ1-1, with 9 bases aligning to TRBD1. Trimming at V came to 4 bases and at J to 3 bases, leaving 4 bases not matched to a gene. CDR3 length: 14 amino acids. Germline V lookup: CDR1 SGHDT, CDR2 YYEEEE. CDR3 sequence reads: CASSGTGMHTEAFF. As DNA, the CDR3 is TGTGCCAGCAGCGGGACAGGGATGCACACTGAAGCTTTCTTT.

The chain couples TRBV9 to TRBJ1-1, with D uncertain. This CDR3 is built from 13 residues. With 0 bases removed from V and 7 bases from J, the gap between germline ends came to 10 bases. Per the germline V gene, CDR1 is SGDLS and CDR2 is YYNGEE. The CDR3 spells CASSVVRLDEAFF. In DNA form, the CDR3 reads TGTGCCAGCAGCGTAGTCAGGCTTGATGAAGCTTTCTTT.

V usage is TRBV4-1 and J usage is TRBJ2-2, with 10 nucleotides matching TRBD2. Losses at the gene ends were 0 bases for V and 4 bases for J; bases not matched to a gene: 5. The CDR3 is 17 residues long. The germline gives CDR1 MGHRA, CDR2 YSYEKL. The CDR3 region has the DNA TGCGCCAGCAGCCAAGAAGGCAGCGGGAGGGCCACCGGGGAGCTGTTTTTT. Translating gives CASSQEGSGRATGELFF.

The chain is built from TRBV7-2 and TRBJ2-1, with 7 bases identical to TRBD1. CDR1 and CDR2 (germline): SGHTA, FQGNSA. There are 15 residues in the CDR3. J lost 3 bases, V lost 5 bases, and 7 bases had no gene match. The DNA of the CDR3 is TGTGCCAGCAGCCCCCGGGCAGGGGGCTACAATGAGCAGTTCTTC. Encoded protein: CASSPRAGGYNEQFF.

The V call is TRBV5-8, the J call TRBJ2-5, with 11 bases that match TRBD1. J lost 3 bases, V lost 2 bases, and 3 bases had no gene match. The CDR3 length is 15 residues. CDR1 SGHTS and CDR2 YDEGEE come from the germline V gene. The CDR3 DNA is TGTGCCAGCAGCTTCCGGACAGGGGGCAAAGAGACCCAGTACTTC. As protein: CASSFRTGGKETQYF.

The V gene is TRBV19, the J gene TRBJ1-2, with D hard to call. V lost 3 bases, J lost 3 bases, and 11 bases lay in between. CDR1 is LNHDA, CDR2 SQIVND, per germline (reference sequence). This CDR3 is built from 14 residues. The CDR3 nucleotides are TGTGCCAGTAGTATTTCGGGGATCGACTATGGCTACACCTTC. This gives the protein CASSISGIDYGYTF.

The chain uses TRBV6-5 and TRBJ1-3; TRBD1 agrees at 9 bases. CDR1 MNHEY and CDR2 SVGAGI come from the germline V gene. The CDR3 consists of 15 residues. Trimming removed 6 bases from V and 4 bases from J; junction bases left unmatched: 7. The CDR3 DNA reads as TGTGCCAGCAGGTTGGACAGGGGCGGAGGAAACACCATATATTTT. The encoded protein is CASRLDRGGGNTIYF.

The sample holds a few counts of this clone. The rearrangement links TRBV9 to TRBJ2-2; 7 nucleotides align to TRBD1. Trimming removed 7 bases from V and 4 bases from J; junction bases left unmatched: 10. This CDR3 contains 15 residues. Germline V gene lookup returns CDR1 SGDLS and CDR2 YYNGEE. CDR3 nucleotide sequence: TGTGCCAGCTCGAAAGACAGGGCATTCACCGGGGAGCTGTTTTTT. As protein: CASSKDRAFTGELFF.

The CDR3 nucleotides read TGTGCCAGCAGTTTCGGGGCTGAAGCTTTCTTT. Translated: CASSFGAEAFF. The J gene is TRBJ1-1, the V gene TRBV28; D call uncertain. The germline V gene encodes CDR1 MDHEN and CDR2 SYDVKM. V shed 3 bases and J shed 6 bases, with 5 bases lying between them. The CDR3 runs 11 residues. Looking up the rest from reference TRBV28 and TRBJ1-1 gives the full variable domain: DVKVTQSSRYLVKRTGEKVFLECVQDMDHENMFWYRQDPGLGLRLIYFSYDVKMKEKGDIPEGYSVSREKKERFSLILESASTNQTSMYLCASSFGAEAFFGQGTRLTVV.

This chain uses TRBV19 with TRBJ1-1, with 7 positions matching TRBD1. The CDR3 runs to 14 residues. Per the germline V gene, CDR1 is LNHDA and CDR2 is SQIVND (reference sequence). V lost 6 bases, J lost 2 bases, and 6 bases stayed unmatched. CDR3 amino acids: CASSSSGGNTEAFF. The CDR3 DNA sequence: TGTGCCAGTAGCTCCTCAGGGGGAAACACTGAAGCTTTCTTT.

The chain recombines TRBV5-5 with TRBJ1-3, with 7 bases lining up with TRBD1. Germline CDR1 and CDR2: SGHKS and YYEKEE (reference sequence). The CDR3 spans 15 residues. V shed 4 bases and J 0 bases; nucleotides not matched to a gene: 4. Here the CDR3 DNA reads TGTGCCAGCAGCCCTACAGGGGACTCTGGAAACACCATATATTTT. Translation gives CASSPTGDSGNTIYF. The full variable domain, completed using reference TRBV5-5 and TRBJ1-3, is DAGVTQSPTHLIKTRGQQVTLRCSPISGHKSVSWYQQVLGQGPQFIFQYYEKEERGRGNFPDRFSARQFPNYSSELNVNALLLGDSALYLCASSPTGDSGNTIYFGEGSWLTVV.

The rearrangement links TRBV5-1 to TRBJ1-2, with 9 bases identical to TRBD1. The CDR3 extends over 13 amino acids. Germline CDR1 SGHRS, CDR2 YFSETQ. V dropped 5 bases and J dropped 7; count of bases not matched to a gene: 6. The chain's CDR3 is CASRETGGAGYTF. In DNA form, the CDR3 reads TGCGCCAGCAGGGAGACAGGGGGAGCTGGCTACACCTTC.

The chain recombines TRBV6-5 with TRBJ1-6, with 10 nucleotides matching TRBD1. Germline CDR1 MNHEY, CDR2 SVGAGI. V was pared by 5 bases and J by 13 bases, with 8 bases of the junction left unmatched. The CDR3 spans 14 residues. DNA of the CDR3: TGTGCCAGCAGTAGGGACAGGGGATTTCGTCCCCTCCACTTT. Translating it yields CASSRDRGFRPLHF.

The chain employs TRBV24-1 and TRBJ2-6; maybe TRBD1 (5 bases). The CDR3 contains 14 residues. Germline V gene sequence: CDR1 KGHDR, CDR2 SFDVKD. V was clipped by 9 bases and J by 2 bases, with 10 bases between them. The CDR3 DNA is TGTGCCACCCTCAGGGCCACTGGGGCCAACGTCCTGACTTTC. It specifies CATLRATGANVLTF.

The V call is TRBV5-5, the J call TRBJ2-5, with D tentatively TRBD2 (5 bases). V was pared by 4 bases and J by 7 bases, with 14 bases between. Per the germline V gene, CDR1 is SGHKS and CDR2 is YYEKEE (reference sequence). This CDR3 region has 13 residues. The CDR3 DNA follows: TGTGCCAGCAGCCTTTCAGGACTGGGGACCCAGTACTTC. It specifies CASSLSGLGTQYF. The complete variable domain, with remaining parts taken from reference TRBV5-5 and TRBJ2-5, reads DAGVTQSPTHLIKTRGQQVTLRCSPISGHKSVSWYQQVLGQGPQFIFQYYEKEERGRGNFPDRFSARQFPNYSSELNVNALLLGDSALYLCASSLSGLGTQYFGPGTRLLVL.